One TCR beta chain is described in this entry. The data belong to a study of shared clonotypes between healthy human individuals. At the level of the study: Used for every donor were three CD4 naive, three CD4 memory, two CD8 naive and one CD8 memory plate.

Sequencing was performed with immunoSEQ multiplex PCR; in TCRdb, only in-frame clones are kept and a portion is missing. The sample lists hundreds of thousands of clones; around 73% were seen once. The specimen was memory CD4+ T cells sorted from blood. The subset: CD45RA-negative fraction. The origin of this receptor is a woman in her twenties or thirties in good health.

DNA of the CDR3: TGTGCCAGCAGCTTACGGGGAGTGTCGGAGACCCAGTACTTC. This sequence encodes CASSLRGVSETQYF. The chain recombines TRBV7-7 with TRBJ2-5, with D possibly being TRBD2 (5 bases). Germline CDR1 reads SSHAT; CDR2 reads FNYEAQ (reference sequence). The CDR3 extends over 14 amino acids. The germline V and J ends were trimmed by 2 bases and 5 bases, with 12 bases remaining between them.